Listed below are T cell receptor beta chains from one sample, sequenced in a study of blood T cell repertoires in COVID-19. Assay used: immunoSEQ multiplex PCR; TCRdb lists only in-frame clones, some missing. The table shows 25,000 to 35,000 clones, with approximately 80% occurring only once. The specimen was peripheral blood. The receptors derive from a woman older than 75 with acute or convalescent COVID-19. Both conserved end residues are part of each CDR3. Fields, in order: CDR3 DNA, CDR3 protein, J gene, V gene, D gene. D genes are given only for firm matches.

TGTGCCAGCTCACCAAAGCACAGGCCCAGCACAGATACGCAGTATTTT CASSPKHRPSTDTQYF TRBJ2-3 TRBV18 .
TGCGCCAGCAGCCAAGTCCGGGACTACTCCTACGAGCAGTACTTC CASSQVRDYSYEQYF TRBJ2-7 TRBV4-3 TRBD2
TGCGCCAGCAGCGGACCGGGACAGGGGGCGCGGGGACCCTACAATGAGCAGTTCTTC CASSGPGQGARGPYNEQFF TRBJ2-1 TRBV5-1 TRBD1
TGCAGCGTGAGGGGGCTTAGCACAGATACGCAGTATTTT CSVRGLSTDTQYF TRBJ2-3 TRBV29-1 TRBD1
TGTGCCAGCAGCTTAATAGCGGGCCTTAACTACGAGCAGTACTTC CASSLIAGLNYEQYF TRBJ2-7 TRBV7-2 TRBD2
TGCGCCAGCAGCGGCGACGGGGGGAACACTGAAGCTTTCTTT CASSGDGGNTEAFF TRBJ1-1 TRBV5-1 .
TGCGCCAGCAGCTTCGGCAGGGTGGATGAGACCCAGTACTTC CASSFGRVDETQYF TRBJ2-5 TRBV5-1 .
TGTGCCACCAGCAGAAGGGGGAGCGGGGGGCAAGATACGCAGTATTTT CATSRRGSGGQDTQYF TRBJ2-3 TRBV15 TRBD2
TGTGCCAGCAGCTCCTTGGGCCAGGGGGGCGAGCAGTACTTC CASSSLGQGGEQYF TRBJ2-7 TRBV7-2 .
TGTGCCAGCAGTTATCGCGGGGGGCTTCAGAACACTGAAGCTTTCTTT CASSYRGGLQNTEAFF TRBJ1-1 TRBV27 .
TGTGCCAGCAGCCGAGCCCGACAGGGAACCTACGAGCAGTACTTC CASSRARQGTYEQYF TRBJ2-7 TRBV27 TRBD1